This T cell receptor beta chain comes out of a study of T cell changes during pregnancy in multiple sclerosis. Here immunoSEQ multiplex PCR was the method, and the copy in TCRdb shows in-frame clones only, minus some. The sample yields roughly 46,000 clones, 90% to 95% seen once. This TCR derives from a female donor with multiple sclerosis, enrolled in a pregnancy study. The specimen comprised CD8+ T cells from peripheral blood mononuclear cells, sampled in the first trimester of pregnancy.

The CDR3 sequence is CAWSGDRGLWNTEAFF. The CDR3 coding sequence is TGTGCCTGGAGTGGGGACAGGGGGCTATGGAACACTGAAGCTTTCTTT. The rearrangement uses TRBV30 and TRBJ1-1; 12 bases fit TRBD1. The CDR3 spans 16 residues. CDR1 and CDR2 (germline): GTSNPN, SVGIG (reference sequence). V gave up 1 base and J gave up 1 base; unmatched junction bases: 4.